Below, 23 T cell receptor beta chains from the same sample are listed, as sequenced in a study of beta chain features in type 1 diabetes. Every isolated RNA sample was fully reverse transcribed, so sequencing captured expressed TCRB transcripts. Sequencing was performed with immunoSEQ multiplex PCR; in TCRdb, only in-frame clones are kept and a portion is missing. The sample holds 350,000 or so clones; roughly a fifth are singletons and the top ten take under 0.055%. The sample consisted of naive CD4+ T cells from blood. These receptors all come from a woman aged 18-35 years in good health.

The chain couples TRBV25-1 to TRBJ1-3, with D unclear. The germline V gene encodes CDR1 MGHDK and CDR2 SYGVNS. The V end was cut by 5 bases, the J end by 1 base, with 6 bases between. This CDR3 has 13 amino acids. Here the CDR3 DNA reads TGTGCCAGCAGTTTCGGGTCTGGAAACACCATATATTTT. It codes for CASSFGSGNTIYF.

This clone turned up a few times. The chain is built from TRBV6-5 and TRBJ1-1; 7 bases match TRBD1. Per germline, CDR1 MNHEY and CDR2 SVGAGI. CDR3 length: 12 amino acids. V was clipped by 7 bases and J by 10 bases; unmatched bases: 9. The CDR3 spells CASKGQGELAFF. The DNA for the CDR3 is TGTGCCAGCAAGGGGCAGGGGGAACTAGCTTTCTTT.

This chain connects TRBV29-1 to TRBJ1-1; 8 positions match TRBD1. Germline V gene data show CDR1 as SQVTM and CDR2 as ANQGSEA. J was trimmed by 7 bases and V by 4 bases; bases with no gene match: 5. The CDR3 is 12 residues long. The CDR3 spells CSVGPQGVEAFF. The CDR3 DNA reads as TGCAGCGTTGGCCCACAGGGGGTTGAAGCTTTCTTT.

The sample holds a few counts of this clone. The chain recombines TRBV14 with TRBJ2-3, with 14 bases identical to TRBD2. The germline V gene has CDR1 SGHDN and CDR2 FVKESK. CDR3 length: 18 residues. The junction had 11 bases not matched to a gene; V was cut back by 7 bases and J by 2 bases. The CDR3 bases are TGTGCCAGCAACCCCCACCCGGGACTAGCGGGGGACACAGATACGCAGTATTTT. It specifies CASNPHPGLAGDTDTQYF.

This chain links TRBV5-1 with TRBJ2-7; TRBD2 might be the D (6 bases). There are 15 residues in the CDR3. V was cut by 0 bases and J by 5 bases, with 15 bases left in between. Germline V gene lookup returns CDR1 SGHRS and CDR2 YFSETQ. The CDR3: CASSLAGVGYHEQYF. DNA for the CDR3: TGCGCCAGCAGCTTGGCGGGGGTCGGCTACCACGAGCAGTACTTC.

In this sample, this clone turned up a few times. The DNA for the CDR3 is TGCAGCGTCCGTACTAGCGGGGGGGCCGGAGATACGCAGTATTTT. Protein sequence: CSVRTSGGAGDTQYF. The J gene is TRBJ2-3, the V gene TRBV29-1; the match to TRBD2 covers 13 bases. The CDR3 loop spans 15 amino acids. J was trimmed by 5 bases and V by 6 bases; bases with no gene match: 8. Germline loops: CDR1 SQVTM, CDR2 ANQGSEA.

Regarding this clone: In the same sample, other DNA sequences code for this CDR3. The rearrangement joins TRBV6-5 to TRBJ2-7, with 9 bases matching TRBD1. This CDR3 contains 14 residues. Germline-derived CDR1 and CDR2 are MNHEY and SVGAGI. Trimming at V came to 4 bases and at J to 0 bases, leaving 1 base not matched to a gene. CDR3 nucleotides: TGTGCCAGCAGTTGGGACAGGGCCTCCTACGAGCAGTACTTC. This gives the protein CASSWDRASYEQYF.

This clone was seen a handful of times. The gene calls are TRBV7-2 and TRBJ2-5; 7 nucleotides align to TRBD1. Losses at the gene ends were 5 bases for V and 5 bases for J; bases not matched to a gene: 17. The CDR3 has 17 residues. Germline V CDR1 and CDR2: SGHTA, FQGNSA. CDR3 sequence reads: CASSQGVIAGWQETQYF. In DNA, the CDR3 is TGTGCCAGCAGCCAGGGGGTCATTGCTGGTTGGCAGGAGACCCAGTACTTC.

The chain recombines TRBV30 with TRBJ2-5; 7 positions agree with TRBD1. After removal of 5 bases from V and 5 bases from J, the junction contained 8 bases not matched to a gene. CDR3 length equals 13 residues. CDR1 is GTSNPN, CDR2 SVGIG, per germline (reference sequence). The CDR3 DNA sequence: TGTGCCTGGGCTGACAGGGTAACCGAGACCCAGTACTTC. Amino acid sequence: CAWADRVTETQYF.

The chain combines TRBV11-3 with TRBJ1-1; tentative D call: TRBD1 (6 bases). Germline V gene lookup returns CDR1 SGHNT and CDR2 YENEEA. The CDR3 length is 14 residues. Trimming removed 5 bases from V and 0 bases from J, with 10 bases in between. This CDR3 reads CASSMDSLNTEAFF. The CDR3 DNA reads as TGTGCCAGCAGCATGGACAGTTTGAACACTGAAGCTTTCTTT.

This clone showed up just a few times. The V gene is TRBV5-4, the J gene TRBJ2-1; 9 nucleotides align to TRBD1. V was pared by 4 bases and J by 6 bases, with 11 bases of the junction left unmatched. The length of the CDR3 is 16 residues. Germline CDR1 and CDR2: SGHNT and YYREEE (reference sequence). In nucleotides, the CDR3 is TGTGCCAGCAGCCCCGTGGTGGGGACAGGGCTCAATGAGCAGTTCTTC. It encodes CASSPVVGTGLNEQFF.

V usage is TRBV5-8 and J usage is TRBJ1-2; 8 bases agree with TRBD1. This CDR3 comprises 13 residues. Germline V gives CDR1 SGHTS, CDR2 YDEGEE. After removal of 2 bases from V and 4 bases from J, the junction contained 1 base not matched to a gene. The CDR3 loop reads CASSFQGAYGYTF. DNA of the CDR3: TGTGCCAGCAGCTTTCAGGGGGCCTATGGCTACACCTTC.

V usage is TRBV14 and J usage is TRBJ2-7, with 11 bases that match TRBD2. The CDR3 is 14 amino acids. The J segment lost 3 bases and the V segment lost 2 bases, leaving 0 bases of the junction unmatched. Germline CDR1 SGHDN, CDR2 FVKESK. The CDR3 DNA sequence: TGTGCCAGCAGCCAACTAGCGGGGGGCTACGAGCAGTACTTC. Its protein is CASSQLAGGYEQYF. Complete variable domain (other parts from reference TRBV14 and TRBJ2-7): EAGVTQFPSHSVIEKGQTVTLRCDPISGHDNLYWYRRVMGKEIKFLLHFVKESKQDESGMPNNRFLAERTGGTYSTLKVQPAELEDSGVYFCASSQLAGGYEQYFGPGTRLTVT.

This clone was observed a few times. The chain uses TRBV5-1 and TRBJ2-1; maybe TRBD1 (5 bases). The V end was cut by 1 base, the J end by 9 bases, with 11 bases between. Per germline, CDR1 SGHRS and CDR2 YFSETQ. CDR3 size: 13 residues. The DNA of the CDR3 is TGCGCCAGCAGCTTGATTAGGGGAAGTGAGCAGTTCTTC. It is translated as CASSLIRGSEQFF.

V usage is TRBV7-9 and J usage is TRBJ1-5; 7 positions match TRBD1. This CDR3 comprises 12 residues. The germline V gene encodes CDR1 SEHNR and CDR2 FQNEAQ (reference sequence). V lost 3 bases and J lost 10; bases outside the gene matches: 3. CDR3 bases: TGTGCCAGCAGCTTGGGACAGCAACCCCAGCATTTT. Translating it yields CASSLGQQPQHF.

This clone was recorded a few times. V gene TRBV6-1 combines with J gene TRBJ2-7, with D unresolved. V was shortened by 6 bases and J by 0 bases, with 3 bases between the two germline ends. The CDR3 sequence is 11 residues long. Germline CDR1 MNHNS, CDR2 SASEGT. Here the CDR3 reads CASRYSYEQYF. The CDR3 nucleotides read TGTGCCAGCAGGTACTCCTACGAGCAGTACTTC.

The rearrangement links TRBV11-2 to TRBJ2-7; a weak D match, TRBD2 (6 bases). In germline, CDR1 is SGHAT, CDR2 FQNNGV. The CDR3 has 15 residues. V was shortened by 2 bases and J by 6 bases, with 17 bases between the two germline ends. The CDR3 sequence is CASSLRREEPGEQYF. In DNA, the CDR3 is TGTGCCAGCAGCTTAAGAAGGGAGGAACCTGGCGAGCAGTACTTC.

This clone has just a few counts. The chain carries TRBV25-1 and TRBJ2-5; TRBD2 aligns across 13 bases. This CDR3 region has 16 residues. The ends lost 7 bases at V and 5 bases at J; junction bases unmatched: 10. Looked up from germline, CDR1 is MGHDK and CDR2 is SYGVNS. CDR3 nucleotide sequence: TGTGCCAGCAACCCCAGGACTAGCGGGAGAGGGGAGACCCAGTACTTC. Its translation is CASNPRTSGRGETQYF.

The CDR3 region has the DNA TGTGCCAGCTCACCCGGACAGGCGCCAGATACGCAGTATTTT. This encodes CASSPGQAPDTQYF. The chain recombines TRBV18 with TRBJ2-3; 7 bases agree with TRBD1. Losses at the gene ends were 3 bases for V and 4 bases for J; bases not matched to a gene: 4. CDR1 KGHSH and CDR2 LQKENI come from the germline V gene. The CDR3 is 14 residues long.

This clone appeared a few times. The same CDR3 also results from other DNA sequences found in this sample. The rearrangement uses TRBV7-9 and TRBJ2-3, with D perhaps TRBD2 (5 bases). V dropped 0 bases and J dropped 5 bases, with 9 bases sitting between them. Germline values: CDR1 SEHNR, CDR2 FQNEAQ (reference sequence). The CDR3 covers 14 residues. The CDR3 sequence: CASSLAGVVDTQYF. For the CDR3, the DNA is TGTGCCAGCAGCTTAGCGGGAGTAGTAGATACGCAGTATTTT.

This clone was detected a few times. The chain recombines TRBV7-2 with TRBJ1-6; 9 bases are shared with TRBD1. From germline, CDR1 is SGHTA and CDR2 FQGNSA. Trimming took 2 bases from V and 8 from J; bases not matched to a gene: 4. The CDR3 length is 15 residues. The CDR3 DNA sequence: TGTGCCAGCAGCTTATCGGGACAGGGATATTCACCCCTCCACTTT. Its protein is CASSLSGQGYSPLHF.

The rearrangement uses TRBV9 and TRBJ2-1, with a tentative D call TRBD2 (7 bases). The CDR3 extends over 16 amino acids. Germline CDR1 SGDLS, CDR2 YYNGEE. Trimming removed 0 bases from V and 7 bases from J, with 17 bases in between. The CDR3 DNA reads TGTGCCAGCAGCGTAGGGCTCCCACAGGGAGGGAATGAGCAGTTCTTC. Its translation is CASSVGLPQGGNEQFF.

This clone has just a few counts. The V and J genes are TRBV5-1 and TRBJ2-5; tentatively, D is TRBD2 (5 bases). Germline CDR1 is SGHRS and CDR2 is YFSETQ. There are 12 residues in the CDR3. V lost 5 bases and J 2 bases, leaving 7 bases between the germline ends. In nucleotides, the CDR3 is TGCGCCAGCAGTGGAGGACAAGAGACCCAGTACTTC. It codes for CASSGGQETQYF.